This passage covers 21 T cell receptor beta chains from one sample sequenced in a study of shared clonotypes between healthy human individuals (dated by TCRdb to the early 2020s). The library was built by means of the immunoSEQ multiplex PCR assay. Imported from immuneACCESS, the table was reduced by TCRdb to in-frame sequences with V and J called. These copies leave out some clones; in studies compared against another copy, an unresolved V gene accounts for under half, and the cause of the remainder is not known. For this sample the table gives more than 2,000,000 clones, of which 85% to 95% were detected only once. The ten largest clonotypes hold 0.39% of the sample. The sample was naive CD4+ T cells from PBMCs. The cell subset or site label, as the study defines it: CD45RA+ positively selected. The receptors shown here come from a man between 18 and 29 years old in good health. Some clones in this sample may be carry-over from other donors' samples.

The genes are TRBV27 and TRBJ2-3; tentative D call: TRBD1 (5 bases). CDR3 length: 14 amino acids. The germline V and J ends were trimmed by 5 bases and 2 bases, with 11 bases remaining between them. CDR1 is MNHEY, CDR2 SMNVEV, per germline (reference sequence). The CDR3 nucleotides read TGTGCCAGCAGTAAATACAGGTCCACAGATACGCAGTATTTT. Translating it yields CASSKYRSTDTQYF.

Comments on this clone: Other nucleotide sequences in the sample specify the same CDR3. This chain uses TRBV18 with TRBJ2-1; D is tentatively TRBD1 or TRBD2 (5 bases each). Germline CDR1 KGHSH, CDR2 LQKENI. The CDR3 is 13 amino acids. V was pared by 2 bases and J by 6 bases, with 8 bases between. CDR3 amino acids: CASSPSGTNEQFF. In DNA, the CDR3 is TGTGCCAGCTCACCATCCGGGACCAATGAGCAGTTCTTC.

The J gene is TRBJ2-1, the V gene TRBV6-5; the match to TRBD2 covers 11 bases. The ends lost 6 bases at V and 9 bases at J; junction bases unmatched: 7. Per germline, CDR1 MNHEY and CDR2 SVGAGI. The CDR3 runs to 14 residues. CDR3 protein: CASRRTGTSGEQFF. CDR3 DNA: TGTGCCAGCAGGCGCACCGGGACTAGCGGTGAGCAGTTCTTC.

The chain recombines TRBV4-1 with TRBJ2-1; TRBD1 aligns across 8 bases. From germline, CDR1 is MGHRA and CDR2 YSYEKL. Losses at the gene ends were 1 base for V and 7 bases for J; bases not matched to a gene: 0. The CDR3 sequence is 13 residues long. Written as DNA, the CDR3 is TGCGCCAGCAGCCAAGGGACAGGGAATGAGCAGTTCTTC. The encoded protein is CASSQGTGNEQFF.

The J gene is TRBJ1-2, the V gene TRBV5-1; possibly TRBD1 for D (5 bases). V was trimmed by 3 bases and J by 0 bases, leaving 18 bases between them. Germline V lookup: CDR1 SGHRS, CDR2 YFSETQ. The CDR3 contains 17 residues. CDR3 sequence: CASSSTPHPTANYGYTF. CDR3 sequence (DNA): TGCGCCAGCAGCTCCACCCCTCACCCGACAGCTAACTATGGCTACACCTTC.

CDR3 nucleotide sequence: TGTGCCAGCAGCGTAGCTCTAGCACTAGACAATGAGCAGTTCTTC. Translation: CASSVALALDNEQFF. This chain links TRBV9 with TRBJ2-1; TRBD2 is a possible D gene (5 bases). Trimming took off 0 bases at V and 5 bases at J, with 12 bases between the two ends. Germline V gene data show CDR1 as SGDLS and CDR2 as YYNGEE. There are 15 residues in the CDR3. The variable domain in full, completed from reference TRBV9 and TRBJ2-1, reads DSGVTQTPKHLITATGQRVTLRCSPRSGDLSVYWYQQSLDQGLQFLIQYYNGEERAKGNILERFSAQQFPDLHSELNLSSLELGDSALYFCASSVALALDNEQFFGPGTRLTVL.

V gene TRBV2 combines with J gene TRBJ1-2; 9 nucleotides line up with TRBD1. The J segment lost 8 bases and the V segment lost 8 bases, leaving 15 bases of the junction unmatched. The CDR3 covers 15 residues. The germline CDR1 and CDR2 sequences are SNHLY and FYNNEI. The CDR3 reads CASLAPGQGKRGYTF. The CDR3 DNA follows: TGTGCCAGCCTAGCCCCTGGACAGGGGAAAAGAGGCTACACCTTC.

The chain uses TRBV18 and TRBJ2-7; TRBD2 agrees at 7 bases. CDR1 is KGHSH, CDR2 LQKENI, per germline. CDR3 length: 15 residues. The ends lost 6 bases at V and 0 bases at J; junction bases unmatched: 8. The CDR3 sequence is CASSGGSGFSYEQYF. As DNA, the CDR3 is TGTGCCAGCTCCGGCGGTAGCGGGTTCTCCTACGAGCAGTACTTC.

This chain joins TRBV2 and TRBJ1-2; 8 positions match TRBD1. J lost 5 bases, V lost 2 bases, and 7 bases had no gene match. Germline V gene lookup returns CDR1 SNHLY and CDR2 FYNNEI. CDR3 length: 15 amino acids. This CDR3 reads CASSEMAGGGYGYTF. The CDR3 DNA reads as TGTGCCAGCAGTGAAATGGCAGGGGGCGGGTATGGCTACACCTTC.

This chain links TRBV7-9 with TRBJ1-5; tentative D call: TRBD1 (6 bases). V lost 3 bases and J lost 8, with 11 bases in between. The CDR3 contains 13 residues. Germline values: CDR1 SEHNR, CDR2 FQNEAQ (reference sequence). The CDR3 DNA reads TGTGCCAGCAGCTTGACAGGAGTGGAGCCCCAGCATTTT. It translates to CASSLTGVEPQHF. The full variable domain, with the rest looked up from reference TRBV7-9 and TRBJ1-5, is DTGVSQNPRHKITKRGQNVTFRCDPISEHNRLYWYRQTLGQGPEFLTYFQNEAQLEKSRLLSDRFSAERPKGSFSTLEIQRTEQGDSAMYLCASSLTGVEPQHFGDGTRLSIL.

This clone was seen a few times. The rearrangement uses TRBV6-5 and TRBJ1-1; 7 bases fit TRBD1. CDR3 length: 15 amino acids. Trimming took 5 bases from V and 2 from J; bases not matched to a gene: 8. Germline CDR1 reads MNHEY; CDR2 reads SVGAGI. The CDR3 DNA reads TGTGCCAGCAGTCCTAACAGGGGACCTAACACTGAAGCTTTCTTT. Amino acids: CASSPNRGPNTEAFF.

The gene calls are TRBV27 and TRBJ2-4, with D possibly called TRBD1 or TRBD2 (6 bases each). Trimming took 6 bases from V and 4 from J, leaving 16 bases between them. There are 15 residues in the CDR3. The germline CDR1 and CDR2 sequences are MNHEY and SMNVEV (reference sequence). The CDR3 DNA sequence: TGTGCCAGCAGACCCCGCGGGACACAAAAAAACATTCAGTACTTC. Encoded protein: CASRPRGTQKNIQYF.

Comment on this clone: This specimen includes other DNA sequences encoding the same CDR3. V is TRBV27 and J is TRBJ2-1; the D is unclear. The CDR3 length is 11 residues. Trimming pared 7 bases from V and 5 bases from J, leaving 6 bases between. Germline V gene sequence: CDR1 MNHEY, CDR2 SMNVEV (reference sequence). CDR3 nucleotides: TGTGCCAGCATCAGAAACAATGAGCAGTTCTTC. Amino acid sequence: CASIRNNEQFF.

The CDR3: CASSLGVVLYKRETQYF. CDR3 nucleotide sequence: TGTGCCAGCAGCTTGGGAGTGGTCCTCTATAAGCGGGAGACCCAGTACTTC. The V and J genes are TRBV5-8 and TRBJ2-5, with D possibly TRBD2 on 5 matching bases. The V gene lost 0 bases and the J gene lost 5 bases, with 20 bases spanning the gap. The germline V gene has CDR1 SGHTS and CDR2 YDEGEE. The length of the CDR3 is 17 residues. The variable domain in full, completed from reference TRBV5-8 and TRBJ2-5, reads EAGVTQSPTHLIKTRGQQATLRCSPISGHTSVYWYQQALGLGLQFLLWYDEGEERNRGNFPPRFSGRQFPNYSSELNVNALELEDSALYLCASSLGVVLYKRETQYFGPGTRLLVL.

This chain uses TRBV12-5 with TRBJ2-5, with D possibly called TRBD1 or TRBD2 (6 bases each). The V and J ends lost 6 bases and 3 bases respectively, with 14 bases between them. The CDR3 contains 14 residues. The V gene's germline CDR1 is LGHNT and CDR2 FRNRAP. The CDR3: CASGRGQTKETQYF. CDR3 DNA sequence: TGTGCTAGTGGCCGGGGGCAGACGAAAGAGACCCAGTACTTC.

The chain employs TRBV27 and TRBJ2-7; D is unclear. The V end lost 5 bases, the J end lost 4 bases, and 15 bases lay between the germline ends. CDR3 length: 14 residues. Germline assignment: CDR1 MNHEY and CDR2 SMNVEV (reference sequence). The CDR3 DNA is TGTGCCAGCAGTATTTCCCGGGCCAAATACGAGCAGTACTTC. Protein: CASSISRAKYEQYF.

This sequence joins TRBV7-2 and TRBJ2-2; D gene uncertain. Deletions cut 1 base from V and 5 bases from J, with 14 bases between. The CDR3 covers 16 residues. Germline V gene sequence: CDR1 SGHTA, CDR2 FQGNSA. Here the CDR3 reads CASSLDWPAVTGELFF. The DNA for the CDR3 is TGTGCCAGCAGCTTAGACTGGCCTGCCGTTACCGGGGAGCTGTTTTTT.

The V gene is TRBV4-1, the J gene TRBJ1-1; the D is unclear. The ends were cut back, 1 base at V and 4 bases at J, with 7 bases in the middle. Germline CDR1 MGHRA, CDR2 YSYEKL. The CDR3 runs 13 residues. CDR3 region: CASSQARITEAFF. The CDR3 DNA reads as TGCGCCAGCAGCCAAGCTCGGATCACTGAAGCTTTCTTT.

This clone was counted once. The J gene is TRBJ1-4, the V gene TRBV29-1; D gene unclear. The germline V gene encodes CDR1 SQVTM and CDR2 ANQGSEA. The CDR3 is 14 amino acids. Trimming stripped 7 bases from V and 0 bases from J, with 12 bases between. The CDR3 reads CSGPKVATNEKLFF. The CDR3 region has the DNA TGCAGCGGCCCGAAGGTTGCAACTAATGAAAAACTGTTTTTT.

The rearrangement uses TRBV7-8 and TRBJ2-3; D might be TRBD2 (6 bases). CDR1 and CDR2 (germline): SGHVS, FQNEAQ. The CDR3 runs 14 residues. Trimming shortened V by 10 bases and J by 3 bases, and 17 bases separated the two germline ends. Here the CDR3 reads CATGDFSRTDTQYF. CDR3 nucleotides: TGTGCCACCGGGGACTTCTCTCGGACAGATACGCAGTATTTT.

This clone has more than one count but fewer than ten. The chain combines TRBV5-4 with TRBJ1-2; no clear D gene. The germline gives CDR1 SGHNT, CDR2 YYREEE (reference sequence). The ends were cut back, 0 bases at V and 4 bases at J, with 10 bases in the middle. This CDR3 comprises 14 residues. CDR3 region: CASSLASAFYGYTF. The CDR3 DNA is TGTGCCAGCAGCTTGGCCTCCGCGTTCTATGGCTACACCTTC.